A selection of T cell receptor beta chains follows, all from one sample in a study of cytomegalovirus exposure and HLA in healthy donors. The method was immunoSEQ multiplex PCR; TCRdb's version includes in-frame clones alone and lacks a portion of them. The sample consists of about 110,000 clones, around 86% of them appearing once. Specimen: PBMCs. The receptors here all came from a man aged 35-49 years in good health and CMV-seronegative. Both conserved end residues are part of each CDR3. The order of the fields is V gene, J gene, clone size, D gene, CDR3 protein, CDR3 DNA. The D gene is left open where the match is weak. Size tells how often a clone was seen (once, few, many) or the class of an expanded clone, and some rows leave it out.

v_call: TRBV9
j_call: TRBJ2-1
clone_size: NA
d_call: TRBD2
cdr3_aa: CASSGSGGANEQFF
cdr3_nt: TGTGCCAGCAGCGGTAGCGGGGGGGCCAATGAGCAGTTCTTC

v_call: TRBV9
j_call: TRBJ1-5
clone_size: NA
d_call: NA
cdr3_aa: CASSPDSGNQPQHF
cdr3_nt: TGTGCCAGCAGCCCGGACAGTGGCAATCAGCCCCAGCATTTT

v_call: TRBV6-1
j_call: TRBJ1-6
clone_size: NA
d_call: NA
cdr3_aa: CASSVQGYNSPLHF
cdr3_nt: TGTGCCAGCAGTGTTCAGGGTTATAATTCACCCCTCCACTTT

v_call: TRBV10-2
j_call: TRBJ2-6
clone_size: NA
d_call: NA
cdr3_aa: CASTGLSGANVLTF
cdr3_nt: TGCGCCAGCACCGGACTCTCGGGGGCCAACGTCCTGACTTTC

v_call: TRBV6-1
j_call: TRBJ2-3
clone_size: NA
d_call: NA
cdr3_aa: CASQAGDTQYF
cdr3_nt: TGTGCCAGTCAGGCTGGAGATACGCAGTATTTT

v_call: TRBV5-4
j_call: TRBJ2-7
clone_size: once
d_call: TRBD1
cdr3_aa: CASSVQGVNEQYF
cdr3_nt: TGTGCCAGCAGCGTTCAGGGGGTGAACGAGCAGTACTTC

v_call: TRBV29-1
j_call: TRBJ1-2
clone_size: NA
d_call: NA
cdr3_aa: CSAGVDGYTF
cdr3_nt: TGCAGTGCAGGGGTGGATGGCTACACCTTC

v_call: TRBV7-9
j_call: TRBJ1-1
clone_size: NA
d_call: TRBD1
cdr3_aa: CASSPVGTANTEAFF
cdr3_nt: TGTGCCAGCAGCCCCGTGGGGACAGCGAACACTGAAGCTTTCTTT

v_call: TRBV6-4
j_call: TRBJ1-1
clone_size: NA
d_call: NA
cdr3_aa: CASSETAGNTEAFF
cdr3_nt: TGTGCCAGCAGTGAAACGGCGGGGAACACTGAAGCTTTCTTT

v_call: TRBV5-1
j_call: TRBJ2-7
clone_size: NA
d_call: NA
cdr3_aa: CASSFVGQGYEQYF
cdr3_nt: TGCGCCAGCAGCTTTGTAGGACAAGGGTACGAGCAGTACTTC

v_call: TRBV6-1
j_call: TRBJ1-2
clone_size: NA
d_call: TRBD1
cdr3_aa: CASSRIPGTGDGYTF
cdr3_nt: TGTGCCAGCAGTCGGATACCCGGGACAGGGGATGGCTACACCTTC

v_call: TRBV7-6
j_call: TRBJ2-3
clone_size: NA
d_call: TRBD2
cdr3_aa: CASRRKRGGTDTQYF
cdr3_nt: TGTGCCAGTCGTCGTAAGCGGGGGGGCACAGATACGCAGTATTTT

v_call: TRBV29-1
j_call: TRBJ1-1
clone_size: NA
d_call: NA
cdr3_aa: CSVGEGGLTEAFF
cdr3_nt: TGCAGCGTTGGGGAGGGGGGCCTCACTGAAGCTTTCTTT